This T cell receptor beta chain was obtained from a study of beta chain features in type 1 diabetes. Findings and caveats of the study: Type 1 diabetes patients showed a moderate but significant shortening of TCRB CDR3s in all four CD4+ subsets.

The length of the CDR3 is 14 residues. V was clipped by 6 bases and J by 9 bases; unmatched bases: 11. Germline V gene sequence: CDR1 LNHDA, CDR2 SQIVND (reference sequence). This clone has just a few counts. Its antigen remains unidentified. Expressed TCRB transcripts were sequenced because the isolated RNA had all been reverse transcribed beforehand. Using immunoSEQ multiplex PCR, the repertoire was profiled, and TCRdb retains in-frame clones only, with some absent. The table records approximately 280,000 clones, approximately 15% of them present only once. Sequenced sample: naive CD4+ T cells from blood. The chain joins TRBV19 to TRBJ2-1; TRBD2 agrees at 7 bases. The receptor comes from a man younger than 35 with type 1 diabetes. The CDR3 DNA reads as TGTGCCAGTAGCGATCAGGGCAGGGAGGGTGAGCAGTTCTTC. This gives the protein CASSDQGREGEQFF.